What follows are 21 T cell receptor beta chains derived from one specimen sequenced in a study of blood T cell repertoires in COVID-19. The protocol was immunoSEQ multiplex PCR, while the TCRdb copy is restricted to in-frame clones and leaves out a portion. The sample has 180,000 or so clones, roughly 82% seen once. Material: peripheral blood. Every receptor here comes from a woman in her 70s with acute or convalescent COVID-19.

The CDR3 loop reads CASSKDSDTQYF. The CDR3 nucleotides are TGTGCCAGCAGTAAAGATTCGGATACGCAGTATTTT. The genes are TRBV2 and TRBJ2-3; no definite D call. The CDR3 is 12 residues long. CDR1 and CDR2 (germline): SNHLY, FYNNEI. V was clipped by 5 bases and J by 6 bases, with 9 bases between them.

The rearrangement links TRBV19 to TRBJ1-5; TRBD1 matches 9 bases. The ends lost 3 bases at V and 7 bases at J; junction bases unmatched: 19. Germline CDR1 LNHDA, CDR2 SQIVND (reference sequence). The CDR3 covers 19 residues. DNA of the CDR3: TGTGCCAGTAGTATTGTAGTGGCCGGGACAGGGAGGGGCGCCCAGCCCCAGCATTTT. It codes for CASSIVVAGTGRGAQPQHF.

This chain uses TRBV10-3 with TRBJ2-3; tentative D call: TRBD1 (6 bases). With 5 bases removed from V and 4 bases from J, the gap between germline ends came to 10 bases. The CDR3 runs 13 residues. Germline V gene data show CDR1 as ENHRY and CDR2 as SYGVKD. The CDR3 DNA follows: TGTGCCATCAGTCCCACAGGGCCAGATACGCAGTATTTT. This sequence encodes CAISPTGPDTQYF.

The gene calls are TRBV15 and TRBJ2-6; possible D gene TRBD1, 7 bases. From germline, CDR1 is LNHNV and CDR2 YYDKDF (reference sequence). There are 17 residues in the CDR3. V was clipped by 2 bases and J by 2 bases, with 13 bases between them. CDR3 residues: CATSRSQGGTGANVLTF. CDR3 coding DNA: TGTGCCACCAGCAGATCGCAGGGGGGAACTGGGGCCAACGTCCTGACTTTC.

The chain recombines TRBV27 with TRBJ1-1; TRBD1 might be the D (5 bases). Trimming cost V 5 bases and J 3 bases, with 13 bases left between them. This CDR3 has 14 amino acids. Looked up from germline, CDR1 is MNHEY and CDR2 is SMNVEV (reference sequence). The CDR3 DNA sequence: TGTGCCAGCAGTCTACAGGTAGGGTACACTGAAGCTTTCTTT. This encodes CASSLQVGYTEAFF.

This CDR3 is CASSSLDTTGELFF. The CDR3 nucleotides read TGTGCCAGCAGTTCCCTGGACACCACCGGGGAGCTGTTTTTT. The chain has TRBV6-5 and TRBJ2-2; tentative D call: TRBD1 (5 bases). The CDR3 has 14 amino acids. Trimming removed 4 bases from V and 4 bases from J, with 10 bases in between. In germline, CDR1 is MNHEY, CDR2 SVGAGI.

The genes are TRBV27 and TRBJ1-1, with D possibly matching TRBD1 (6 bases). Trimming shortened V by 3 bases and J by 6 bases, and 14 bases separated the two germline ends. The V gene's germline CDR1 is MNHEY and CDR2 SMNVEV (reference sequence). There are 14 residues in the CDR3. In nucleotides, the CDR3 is TGTGCCAGCAGTTTTCGGGGGGCCGGGGCTGAAGCTTTCTTT. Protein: CASSFRGAGAEAFF.

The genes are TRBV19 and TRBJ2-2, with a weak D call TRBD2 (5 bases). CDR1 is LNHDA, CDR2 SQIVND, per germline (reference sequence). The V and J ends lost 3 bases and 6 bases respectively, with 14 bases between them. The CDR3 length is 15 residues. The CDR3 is CASSIAGQRPGELFF. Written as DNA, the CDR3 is TGTGCCAGTAGTATCGCGGGCCAGAGACCCGGGGAGCTGTTTTTT.

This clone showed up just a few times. CDR3 bases: TGTGCCAGCAGCTCGATAAAGGGGACAGGGGGCACAGATACGCAGTATTTT. This gives the protein CASSSIKGTGGTDTQYF. The V call is TRBV5-8, the J call TRBJ2-3; 10 nucleotides match TRBD1. Germline assignment: CDR1 SGHTS and CDR2 YDEGEE. Trimming at V came to 3 bases and at J to 1 base, leaving 8 bases not matched to a gene. This CDR3 contains 17 residues.

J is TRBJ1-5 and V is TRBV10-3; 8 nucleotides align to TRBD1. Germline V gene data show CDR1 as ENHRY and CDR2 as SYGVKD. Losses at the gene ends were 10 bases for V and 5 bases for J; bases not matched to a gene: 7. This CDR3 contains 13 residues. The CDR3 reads CATQDRDHQPQHF. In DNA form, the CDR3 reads TGTGCCACCCAGGACAGGGATCATCAGCCCCAGCATTTT.

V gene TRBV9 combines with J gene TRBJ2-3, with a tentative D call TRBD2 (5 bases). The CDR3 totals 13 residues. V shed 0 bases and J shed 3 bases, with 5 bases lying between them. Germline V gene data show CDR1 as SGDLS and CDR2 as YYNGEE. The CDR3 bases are TGTGCCAGCAGCGTAGCGGGAACAGATACGCAGTATTTT. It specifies CASSVAGTDTQYF.

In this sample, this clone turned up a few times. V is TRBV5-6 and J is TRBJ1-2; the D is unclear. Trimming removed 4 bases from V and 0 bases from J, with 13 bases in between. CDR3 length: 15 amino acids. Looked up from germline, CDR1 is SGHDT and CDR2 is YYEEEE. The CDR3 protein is CASSASLGTNYGYTF. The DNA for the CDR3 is TGTGCCAGCAGCGCCTCGTTGGGCACTAACTATGGCTACACCTTC.

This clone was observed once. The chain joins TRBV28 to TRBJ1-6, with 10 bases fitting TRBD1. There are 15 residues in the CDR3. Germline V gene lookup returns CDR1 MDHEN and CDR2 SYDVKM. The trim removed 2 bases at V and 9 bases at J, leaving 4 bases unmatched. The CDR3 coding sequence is TGTGCCAGCAGTTTACTAGGACAGGGGGGTTCACCCCTCCACTTT. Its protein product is CASSLLGQGGSPLHF.

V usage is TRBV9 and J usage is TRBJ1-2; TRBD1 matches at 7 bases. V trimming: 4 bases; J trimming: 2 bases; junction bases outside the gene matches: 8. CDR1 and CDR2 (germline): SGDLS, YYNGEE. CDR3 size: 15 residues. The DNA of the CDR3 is TGTGCCAGCAGCCTAGGACAGGCAAACAACTATGGCTACACCTTC. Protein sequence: CASSLGQANNYGYTF.

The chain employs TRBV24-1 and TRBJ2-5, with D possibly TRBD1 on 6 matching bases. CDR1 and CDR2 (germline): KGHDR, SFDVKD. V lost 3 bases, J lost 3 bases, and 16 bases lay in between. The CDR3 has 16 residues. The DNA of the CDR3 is TGTGCCACCAGTGATCTGGACAGAGGTGGGGAAGAGACCCAGTACTTC. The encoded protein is CATSDLDRGGEETQYF.

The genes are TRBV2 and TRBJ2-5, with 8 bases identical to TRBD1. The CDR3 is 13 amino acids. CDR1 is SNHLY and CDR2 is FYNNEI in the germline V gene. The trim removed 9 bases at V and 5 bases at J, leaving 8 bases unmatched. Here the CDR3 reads CARTDRVGETQYF. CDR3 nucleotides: TGTGCCAGGACGGACAGGGTGGGGGAGACCCAGTACTTC.

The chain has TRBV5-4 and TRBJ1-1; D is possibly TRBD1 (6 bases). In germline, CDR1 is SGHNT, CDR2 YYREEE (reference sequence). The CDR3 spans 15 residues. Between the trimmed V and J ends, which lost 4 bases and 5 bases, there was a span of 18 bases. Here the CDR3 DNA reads TGTGCCAGCAGCCGGCGGGGGGACACCCTTACTGAAGCTTTCTTT. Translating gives CASSRRGDTLTEAFF.

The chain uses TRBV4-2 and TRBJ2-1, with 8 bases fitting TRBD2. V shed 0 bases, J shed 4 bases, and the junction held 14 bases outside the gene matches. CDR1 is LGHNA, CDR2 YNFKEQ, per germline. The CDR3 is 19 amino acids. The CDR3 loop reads CASSQDWLAGSGIYNEQFF. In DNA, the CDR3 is TGTGCCAGCAGCCAAGATTGGCTAGCGGGCTCCGGGATTTACAATGAGCAGTTCTTC.

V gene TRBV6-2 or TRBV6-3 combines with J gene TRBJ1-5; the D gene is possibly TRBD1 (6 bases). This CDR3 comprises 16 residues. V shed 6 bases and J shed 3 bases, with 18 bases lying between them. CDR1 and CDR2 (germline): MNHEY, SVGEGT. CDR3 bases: TGTGCCAGCAGCCACCCAGGGGAGTCGGTCAATCAGCCCCAGCATTTT. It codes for CASSHPGESVNQPQHF.

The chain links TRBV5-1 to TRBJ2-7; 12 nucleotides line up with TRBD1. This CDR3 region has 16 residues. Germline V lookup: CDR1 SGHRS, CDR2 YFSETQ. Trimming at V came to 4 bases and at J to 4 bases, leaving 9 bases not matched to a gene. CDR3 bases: TGCGCCAGCAGCAAAGCTCCGGGACAGGGGGCGTACGAGCAGTACTTC. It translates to CASSKAPGQGAYEQYF. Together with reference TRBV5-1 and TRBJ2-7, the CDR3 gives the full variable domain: KAGVTQTPRYLIKTRGQQVTLSCSPISGHRSVSWYQQTPGQGLQFLFEYFSETQRNKGNFPGRFSGRQFSNSRSEMNVSTLELGDSALYLCASSKAPGQGAYEQYFGPGTRLTVT.

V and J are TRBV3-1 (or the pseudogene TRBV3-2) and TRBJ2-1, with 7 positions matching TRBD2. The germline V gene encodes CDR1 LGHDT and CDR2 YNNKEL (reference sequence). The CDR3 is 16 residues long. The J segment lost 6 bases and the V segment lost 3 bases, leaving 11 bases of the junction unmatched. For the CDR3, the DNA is TGTGCCAGCAGCCACCCCCCAGCAGCGGGACTCAATGAGCAGTTCTTC. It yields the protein CASSHPPAAGLNEQFF.